The 5 T cell receptor beta chains below all came from one sample that was sequenced in a study of blood T cell repertoires in COVID-19. Assay used: immunoSEQ multiplex PCR; TCRdb lists only in-frame clones, some missing. In the table there are about 140,000 clones, around 90% of which are singletons. Sequenced material: peripheral blood. The receptors were sampled from a human donor in a cohort sampled during active COVID-19.

The rearrangement joins TRBV30 to TRBJ1-5; 10 positions match TRBD1. V was pared by 2 bases and J by 1 base, with 8 bases of the junction left unmatched. CDR3 size: 17 residues. Per the germline V gene, CDR1 is GTSNPN and CDR2 is SVGIG (reference sequence). CDR3 loop: CAWSPRQGARSNQPQHF. CDR3 in DNA: TGTGCCTGGAGTCCCCGACAGGGGGCAAGGAGCAATCAGCCCCAGCATTTT.

The chain carries TRBV5-1 and TRBJ2-5; TRBD1 aligns across 8 bases. J gave up 0 bases and V 3 bases, and 7 bases lay outside the gene matches. Germline V gene data show CDR1 as SGHRS and CDR2 as YFSETQ. The CDR3 length is 16 residues. This chain's CDR3 is CASSWTGLMYQETQYF. CDR3 nucleotide sequence: TGCGCCAGCAGCTGGACAGGGCTGATGTACCAAGAGACCCAGTACTTC.

The gene calls are TRBV12-3 or TRBV12-4 and TRBJ2-7; no clear D gene. V was trimmed by 0 bases and J by 6 bases, leaving 3 bases between them. This CDR3 comprises 11 residues. The CDR3 reads CASSLAFEQYF. Here the CDR3 DNA reads TGTGCCAGCAGTTTAGCCTTCGAGCAGTACTTC.

The chain combines TRBV7-6 with TRBJ2-5; D gene ambiguous. Trimming cost V 0 bases and J 5 bases, with 13 bases left between them. Germline CDR1 is SGHVS and CDR2 is FNYEAQ. The CDR3 is made up of 15 amino acids. The CDR3 region is CASSLAAASRETQYF. CDR3 in DNA: TGTGCCAGCAGCTTAGCGGCGGCCTCCCGTGAGACCCAGTACTTC. Combining the CDR3 with reference TRBV7-6 and TRBJ2-5 gives the whole variable domain GAGVSQSPRYKVTKRGQDVALRCDPISGHVSLYWYRQALGQGPEFLTYFNYEAQQDKSGLPNDRFSAERPEGSISTLTIQRTEQRDSAMYRCASSLAAASRETQYFGPGTRLLVL.

CDR3: CASSINQGWSNQPQHF. CDR3 in DNA: TGTGCCAGCAGTATCAACCAGGGTTGGAGCAATCAGCCCCAGCATTTT. The J gene is TRBJ1-5, the V gene TRBV6-2 or TRBV6-3; possibly TRBD1 for D (5 bases). Germline V CDR1 and CDR2: MNHEY, SVGEGT. The CDR3 contains 16 residues. The V and J ends lost 5 bases and 1 base respectively, with 15 bases between them.